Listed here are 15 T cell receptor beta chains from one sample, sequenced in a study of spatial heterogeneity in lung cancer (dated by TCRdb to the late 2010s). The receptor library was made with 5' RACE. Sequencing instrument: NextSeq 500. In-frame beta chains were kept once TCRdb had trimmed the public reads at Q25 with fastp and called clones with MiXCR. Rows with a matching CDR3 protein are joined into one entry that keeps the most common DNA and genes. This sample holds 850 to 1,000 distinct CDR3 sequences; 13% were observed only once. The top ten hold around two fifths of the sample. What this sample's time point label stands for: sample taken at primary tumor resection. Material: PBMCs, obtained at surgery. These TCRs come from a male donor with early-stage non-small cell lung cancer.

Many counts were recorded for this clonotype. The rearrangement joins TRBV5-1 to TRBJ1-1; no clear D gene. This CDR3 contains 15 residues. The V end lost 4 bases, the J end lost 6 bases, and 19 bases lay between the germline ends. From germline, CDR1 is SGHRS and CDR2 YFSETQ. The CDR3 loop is CASSEARVGSSEAFF. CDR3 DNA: TGCGCCAGCAGCGAGGCGAGGGTTGGCTCCTCTGAAGCTTTCTTT.

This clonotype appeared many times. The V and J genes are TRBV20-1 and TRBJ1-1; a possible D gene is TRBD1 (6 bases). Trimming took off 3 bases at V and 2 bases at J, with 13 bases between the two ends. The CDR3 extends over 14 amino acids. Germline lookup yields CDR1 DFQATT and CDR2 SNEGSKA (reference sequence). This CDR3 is CSASDRSRNTEAFF. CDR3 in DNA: TGCAGTGCTAGTGACAGGTCCCGAAACACTGAAGCTTTCTTT.

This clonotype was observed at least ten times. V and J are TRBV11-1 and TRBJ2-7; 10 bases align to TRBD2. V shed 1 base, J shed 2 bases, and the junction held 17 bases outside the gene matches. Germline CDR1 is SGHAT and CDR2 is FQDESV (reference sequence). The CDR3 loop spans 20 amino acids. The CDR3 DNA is TGTGCCAGCAGCTTAGTACTAGCGGGGACGCCGGCCTATGGGGCCTACGAGCAGTACTTC. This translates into CASSLVLAGTPAYGAYEQYF.

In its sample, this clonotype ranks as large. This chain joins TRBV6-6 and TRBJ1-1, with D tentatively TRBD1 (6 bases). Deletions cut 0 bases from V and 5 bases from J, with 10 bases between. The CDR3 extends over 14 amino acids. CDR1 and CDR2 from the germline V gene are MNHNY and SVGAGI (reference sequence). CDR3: CASSYSPGQTEAFF. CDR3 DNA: TGTGCCAGCAGTTACTCACCCGGACAGACTGAAGCTTTCTTT.

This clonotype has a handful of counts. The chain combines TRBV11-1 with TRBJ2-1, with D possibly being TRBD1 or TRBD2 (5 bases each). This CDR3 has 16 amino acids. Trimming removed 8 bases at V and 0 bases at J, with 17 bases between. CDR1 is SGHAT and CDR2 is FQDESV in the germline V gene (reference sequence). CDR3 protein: CASGTERKSSYNEQFF. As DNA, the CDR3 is TGTGCCAGCGGGACGGAGCGCAAAAGCTCCTACAATGAGCAGTTCTTC.

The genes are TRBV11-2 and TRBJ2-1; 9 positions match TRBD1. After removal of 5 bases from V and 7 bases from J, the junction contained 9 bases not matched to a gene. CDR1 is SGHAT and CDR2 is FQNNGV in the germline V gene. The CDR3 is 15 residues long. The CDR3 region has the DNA TGTGCCAGCAGCGCAACGACAGGGGGGACGAATGAGCAGTTCTTC. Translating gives CASSATTGGTNEQFF.

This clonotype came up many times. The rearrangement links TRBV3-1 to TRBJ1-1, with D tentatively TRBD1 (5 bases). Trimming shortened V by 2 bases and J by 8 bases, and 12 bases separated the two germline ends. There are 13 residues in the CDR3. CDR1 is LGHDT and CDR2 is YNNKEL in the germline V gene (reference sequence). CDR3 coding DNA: TGTGCCAGCAGCCAACTCTCAGGGCCAGAAGCTTTCTTT. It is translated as CASSQLSGPEAFF.

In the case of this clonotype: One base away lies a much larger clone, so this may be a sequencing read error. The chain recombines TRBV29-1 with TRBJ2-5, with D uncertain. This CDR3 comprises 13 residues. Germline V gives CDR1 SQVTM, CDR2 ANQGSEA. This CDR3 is CSVEGVGRETRYF. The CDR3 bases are TGCAGCGTTGAAGGCGTGGGTAGAGAGACCCGGTACTTC.

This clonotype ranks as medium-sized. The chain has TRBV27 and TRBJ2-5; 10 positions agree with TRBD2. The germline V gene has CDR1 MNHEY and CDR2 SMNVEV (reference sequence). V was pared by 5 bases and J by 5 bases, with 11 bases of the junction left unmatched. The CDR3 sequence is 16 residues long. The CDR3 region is CASSLTGTSVFETQYF. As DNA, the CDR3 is TGTGCCAGCAGTCTAACCGGGACTAGCGTCTTCGAGACCCAGTACTTC.

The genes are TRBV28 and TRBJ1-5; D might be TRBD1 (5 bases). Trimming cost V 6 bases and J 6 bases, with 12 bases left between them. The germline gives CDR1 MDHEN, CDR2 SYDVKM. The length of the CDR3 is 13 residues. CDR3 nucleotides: TGTGCCAGCAGCAACAGGCGGGGTCAGCCCCAGCATTTT. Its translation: CASSNRRGQPQHF.

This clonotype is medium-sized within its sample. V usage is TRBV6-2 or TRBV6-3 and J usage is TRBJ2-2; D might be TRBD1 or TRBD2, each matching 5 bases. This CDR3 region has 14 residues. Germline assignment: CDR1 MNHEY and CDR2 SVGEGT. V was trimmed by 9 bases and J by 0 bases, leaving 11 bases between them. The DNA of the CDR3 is TGTGCCAGTTGGGACGGACCGAACACCGGGGAGCTGTTTTTT. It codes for CASWDGPNTGELFF.

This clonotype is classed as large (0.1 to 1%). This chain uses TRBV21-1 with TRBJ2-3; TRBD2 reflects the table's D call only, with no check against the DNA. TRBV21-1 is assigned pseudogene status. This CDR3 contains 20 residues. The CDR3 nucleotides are TGTGCCAGCAGCGGACCTCCGGACCGGCTTCTAGCGGGGGGCACAGATACGCAGTATTTT. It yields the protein CASSGPPDRLLAGGTDTQYF.

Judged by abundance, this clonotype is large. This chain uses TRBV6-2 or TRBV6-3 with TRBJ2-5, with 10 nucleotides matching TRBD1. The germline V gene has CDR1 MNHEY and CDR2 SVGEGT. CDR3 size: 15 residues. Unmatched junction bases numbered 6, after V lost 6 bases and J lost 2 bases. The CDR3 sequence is CASRSWTGGQETQYF. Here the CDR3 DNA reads TGTGCCAGCAGAAGCTGGACAGGGGGTCAAGAGACCCAGTACTTC.

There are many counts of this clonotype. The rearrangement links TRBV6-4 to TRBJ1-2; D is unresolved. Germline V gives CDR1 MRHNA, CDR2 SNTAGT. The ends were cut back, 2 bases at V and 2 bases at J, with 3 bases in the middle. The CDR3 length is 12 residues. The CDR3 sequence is CASSDRNYGYTF. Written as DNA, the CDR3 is TGTGCCAGCAGTGACAGGAACTATGGCTACACCTTC.

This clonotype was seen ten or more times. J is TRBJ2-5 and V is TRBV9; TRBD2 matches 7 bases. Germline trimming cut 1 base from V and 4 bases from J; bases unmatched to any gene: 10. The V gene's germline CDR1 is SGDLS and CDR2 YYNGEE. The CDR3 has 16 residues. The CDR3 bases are TGTGCCAGCAGCGTATCCACGGGGGGTCTTGGAGAGACCCAGTACTTC. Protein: CASSVSTGGLGETQYF.